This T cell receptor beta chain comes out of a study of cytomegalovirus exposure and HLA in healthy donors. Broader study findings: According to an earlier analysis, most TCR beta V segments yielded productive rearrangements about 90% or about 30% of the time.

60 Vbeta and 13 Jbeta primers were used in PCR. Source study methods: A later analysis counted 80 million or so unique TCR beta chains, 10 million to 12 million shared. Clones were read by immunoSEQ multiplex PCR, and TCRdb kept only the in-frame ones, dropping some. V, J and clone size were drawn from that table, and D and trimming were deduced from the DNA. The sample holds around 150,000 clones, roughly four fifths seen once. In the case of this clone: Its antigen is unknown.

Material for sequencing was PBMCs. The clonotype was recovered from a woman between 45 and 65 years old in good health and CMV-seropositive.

CDR3 sequence (DNA): TGTGCCAGCAGTTACTCGACTAACACTGAAGCTTTCTTT. This sequence encodes CASSYSTNTEAFF. The V and J genes are TRBV6-6 and TRBJ1-1; D remains ambiguous. CDR1 and CDR2 from the germline V gene are MNHNY and SVGAGI (reference sequence). There are 13 residues in the CDR3. The V and J ends lost 0 bases and 2 bases respectively, with 4 bases between them.